The source of this T cell receptor (beta chain) is a study of T cells after yellow fever vaccination. This clonotype was recorded many times. Its antigen remains unknown. Notes on the study in general: Detected again after the booster were most primary-vaccination clones, at about 96% CD4 and approximately 85% CD8.

Germline lookup yields CDR1 MNHNY and CDR2 SVGAGI (reference sequence). This CDR3 spans 13 amino acids. V was pared by 3 bases and J by 2 bases, with 4 bases between. TCRdb used MiXCR to reprocess the 5' RACE reads, holding one entry per CDR3 protein. The sample has some 200,000 distinct CDR3 sequences, 3% to 3.5% seen once. The sequence was obtained from a man aged 18 to 35 who received the YFV17D yellow fever vaccine. Sequencing was performed on CD4+ T cells sorted from PBMCs, taken 10 days after the yellow fever booster vaccination. V and J are TRBV6-6 and TRBJ2-2, with unresolved D. The CDR3 reads CASSYPNTGELFF. The DNA of the CDR3 is TGTGCCAGCAGTTATCCCAACACCGGGGAGCTGTTTTTT.